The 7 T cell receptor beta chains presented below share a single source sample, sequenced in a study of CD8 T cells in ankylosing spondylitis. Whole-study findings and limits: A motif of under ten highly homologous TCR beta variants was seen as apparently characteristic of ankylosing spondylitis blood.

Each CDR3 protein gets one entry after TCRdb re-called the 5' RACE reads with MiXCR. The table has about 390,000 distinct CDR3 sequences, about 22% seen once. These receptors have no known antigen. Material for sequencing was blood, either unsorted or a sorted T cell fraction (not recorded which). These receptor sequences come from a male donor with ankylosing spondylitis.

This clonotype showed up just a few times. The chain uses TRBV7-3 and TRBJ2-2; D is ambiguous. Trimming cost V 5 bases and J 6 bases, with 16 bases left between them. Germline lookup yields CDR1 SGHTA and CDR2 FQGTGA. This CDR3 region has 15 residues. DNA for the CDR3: TGTGCCAGCAGCCGATCAGGTCTAGACCCCGGGGAGCTGTTTTTT. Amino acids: CASSRSGLDPGELFF.

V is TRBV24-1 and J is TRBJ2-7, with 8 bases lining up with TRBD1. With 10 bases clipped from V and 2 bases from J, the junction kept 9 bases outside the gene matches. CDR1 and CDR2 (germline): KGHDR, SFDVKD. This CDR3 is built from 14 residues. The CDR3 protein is CATTGQAFPYEQYF. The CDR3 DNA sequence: TGTGCCACGACGGGACAGGCCTTTCCCTACGAGCAGTACTTC.

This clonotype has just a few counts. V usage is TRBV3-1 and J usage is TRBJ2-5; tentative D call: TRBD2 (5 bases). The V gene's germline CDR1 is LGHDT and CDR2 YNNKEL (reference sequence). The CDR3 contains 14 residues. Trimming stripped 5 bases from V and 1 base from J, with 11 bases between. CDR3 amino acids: CASSARTVQETQYF. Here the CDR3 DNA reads TGTGCCAGCAGCGCCCGGACTGTCCAAGAGACCCAGTACTTC.

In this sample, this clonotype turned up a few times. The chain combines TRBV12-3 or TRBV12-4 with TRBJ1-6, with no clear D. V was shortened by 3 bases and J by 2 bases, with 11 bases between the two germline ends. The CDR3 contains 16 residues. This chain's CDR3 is CASSFTRNPYNSPLHF. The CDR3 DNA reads TGTGCCAGCAGTTTTACGAGGAACCCCTATAATTCACCCCTCCACTTT.

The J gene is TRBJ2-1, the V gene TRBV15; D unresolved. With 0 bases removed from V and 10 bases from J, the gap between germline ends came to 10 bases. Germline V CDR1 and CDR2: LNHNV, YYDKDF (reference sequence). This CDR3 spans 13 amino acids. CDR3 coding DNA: TGTGCCACCAGCAGAGATCCAGCTAGGGAGCAGTTCTTC. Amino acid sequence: CATSRDPAREQFF.

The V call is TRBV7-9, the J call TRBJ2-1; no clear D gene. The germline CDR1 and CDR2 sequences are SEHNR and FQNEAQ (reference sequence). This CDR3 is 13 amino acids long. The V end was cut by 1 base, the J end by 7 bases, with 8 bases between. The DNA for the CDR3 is TGTGCCAGCAGCTTAGACGGCGCTAATGAGCAGTTCTTC. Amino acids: CASSLDGANEQFF.

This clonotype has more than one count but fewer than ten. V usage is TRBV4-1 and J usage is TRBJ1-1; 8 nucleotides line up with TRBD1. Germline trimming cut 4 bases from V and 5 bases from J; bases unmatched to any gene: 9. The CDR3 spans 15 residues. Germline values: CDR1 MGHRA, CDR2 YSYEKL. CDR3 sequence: CASSLTPDRETEAFF. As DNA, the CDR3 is TGCGCCAGCAGCCTAACCCCGGACAGGGAGACTGAAGCTTTCTTT.